The next 31 T cell receptor beta chains were all read from a single sample in a study of shared clonotypes between healthy human individuals. Using immunoSEQ multiplex PCR, the repertoire was profiled, and TCRdb retains in-frame clones only, with some absent. Of around 2.3 million clones listed, 95% are singletons. Source material: naive CD4+ T cells sorted from blood. Specified subset: CD45RA+ positively selected. The receptors shown here come from a young man in good health.

This chain connects TRBV13 to TRBJ2-7; 8 bases are a match to TRBD2. Trimming cost V 5 bases and J 4 bases; bases outside gene matches: 4. The CDR3 contains 13 residues. Germline lookup yields CDR1 PRHDT and CDR2 FYEKMQ (reference sequence). CDR3 in amino acids: CASSSGSRYEQYF. CDR3 bases: TGTGCCAGCAGCAGCGGGAGTAGGTACGAGCAGTACTTC.

This clone was picked up one time. The chain has TRBV10-3 and TRBJ1-4; D is unresolved. Per germline, CDR1 ENHRY and CDR2 SYGVKD. The CDR3 consists of 13 residues. Between the trimmed V and J ends, which lost 7 bases and 4 bases, there was a span of 10 bases. The CDR3 sequence: CAITERVNEKLFF. DNA for the CDR3: TGTGCCATCACCGAGAGGGTTAATGAAAAACTGTTTTTT.

The chain joins TRBV6-4 to TRBJ1-1; 10 bases are shared with TRBD1. V dropped 8 bases and J dropped 1; count of bases not matched to a gene: 10. CDR1 and CDR2 from the germline V gene are MRHNA and SNTAGT. The CDR3 is made up of 16 amino acids. CDR3 protein: CASGSGTGDGNTEAFF. The CDR3 DNA reads as TGTGCCAGCGGGTCCGGGACAGGGGATGGGAACACTGAAGCTTTCTTT.

CDR3 loop: CAISELPGHISSGANVLTF. CDR3 bases: TGTGCCATCAGTGAGTTACCGGGACATATAAGCTCTGGGGCCAACGTCCTGACTTTC. This chain uses TRBV10-3 with TRBJ2-6, with D possibly TRBD1 on 6 matching bases. The CDR3 length is 19 residues. Germline V gives CDR1 ENHRY, CDR2 SYGVKD. Trimming took 1 base from V and 0 from J, leaving 16 bases between them.

The chain couples TRBV1 to TRBJ2-3; TRBD2 was called by the table and not checked on the DNA. TRBV1 is a recognized pseudogene. The CDR3 is 20 amino acids. CDR3 sequence: CTSSQWASGRVGDSTDTQYF. The CDR3 DNA is TGCACCAGCAGCCAGTGGGCTAGCGGGAGGGTGGGGGATAGCACAGATACGCAGTATTTT.

The chain couples TRBV7-2 to TRBJ1-2, with no clear D. The V and J ends lost 3 bases and 2 bases respectively, with 13 bases between them. This CDR3 spans 15 amino acids. CDR1 and CDR2 from the germline V gene are SGHTA and FQGNSA. DNA for the CDR3: TGTGCCAGCAGCTTTGGGCTGGGTTCGAACTATGGCTACACCTTC. It yields the protein CASSFGLGSNYGYTF.

The chain carries TRBV30 and TRBJ2-1; 10 bases line up with TRBD2. The CDR3 length is 17 residues. The germline CDR1 and CDR2 sequences are GTSNPN and SVGIG (reference sequence). With 8 bases clipped from V and 3 bases from J, the junction kept 16 bases outside the gene matches. Here the CDR3 reads CALSTALSGRIYNEQFF. CDR3 sequence (DNA): TGTGCCCTATCAACCGCTCTTAGCGGGAGGATCTACAATGAGCAGTTCTTC.

Remarks on this clone: Other DNA variants within this sample encode the same CDR3. The chain carries TRBV5-1 and TRBJ1-1; no firm D call. Germline V CDR1 and CDR2: SGHRS, YFSETQ. This CDR3 contains 14 residues. V was clipped by 4 bases and J by 4 bases, with 14 bases between them. The CDR3 sequence: CASSLEGRSTEAFF. CDR3 nucleotides: TGCGCCAGCAGCCTGGAGGGTAGGAGCACTGAAGCTTTCTTT. The full variable domain, its missing parts supplied by reference TRBV5-1 and TRBJ1-1, is KAGVTQTPRYLIKTRGQQVTLSCSPISGHRSVSWYQQTPGQGLQFLFEYFSETQRNKGNFPGRFSGRQFSNSRSEMNVSTLELGDSALYLCASSLEGRSTEAFFGQGTRLTVV.

V and J are TRBV30 and TRBJ2-7; 8 bases agree with TRBD2. CDR1 is GTSNPN and CDR2 is SVGIG in the germline V gene (reference sequence). V was pared by 2 bases and J by 0 bases, with 3 bases of the junction left unmatched. The CDR3 sequence is 14 residues long. In nucleotides, the CDR3 is TGTGCCTGGAGTCCCGGGACTAGCTCCTACGAGCAGTACTTC. Protein sequence: CAWSPGTSSYEQYF.

The CDR3 spells CASSEEGGGMDTQYF. The DNA of the CDR3 is TGCGCCAGCAGTGAGGAAGGGGGCGGAATGGATACGCAGTATTTT. The V gene is TRBV10-1, the J gene TRBJ2-3, with 7 bases aligning to TRBD1. The CDR3 covers 15 residues. CDR1 is WNHNN, CDR2 SYGVQD, per germline (reference sequence). The V segment lost 2 bases and the J segment 6 bases; nucleotides outside the gene matches: 8.

This clone was counted once. The rearrangement uses TRBV6-5 and TRBJ2-5, with unresolved D. Germline V gene data show CDR1 as MNHEY and CDR2 as SVGAGI. With 2 bases removed from V and 1 base from J, the gap between germline ends came to 14 bases. The length of the CDR3 is 16 residues. In DNA, the CDR3 is TGTGCCAGCAGTTACGGGAAGGCCAACCGCCAAGAGACCCAGTACTTC. Its protein is CASSYGKANRQETQYF.

The J gene is TRBJ2-7, the V gene TRBV5-4; the match to TRBD1 covers 7 bases. Germline V gene sequence: CDR1 SGHNT, CDR2 YYREEE (reference sequence). The CDR3 length is 13 residues. Germline trimming cut 3 bases from V and 4 bases from J; bases unmatched to any gene: 4. CDR3 protein: CASSSGTEYEQYF. The CDR3 DNA reads TGTGCCAGCAGCTCCGGGACAGAATACGAGCAGTACTTC.

The chain uses TRBV7-2 and TRBJ2-1, with unresolved D. CDR1 and CDR2 (germline): SGHTA, FQGNSA. This CDR3 comprises 14 residues. V was cut by 1 base and J by 2 bases, with 6 bases left in between. In DNA, the CDR3 is TGTGCCAGCAGCTTAGATGAACCCTACAATGAGCAGTTCTTC. It yields the protein CASSLDEPYNEQFF.

The V call is TRBV6-5, the J call TRBJ1-5; D is uncertain. The CDR3 runs 13 residues. Trimming took off 4 bases at V and 0 bases at J, with 4 bases between the two ends. In germline, CDR1 is MNHEY, CDR2 SVGAGI. The CDR3: CASSSDSNQPQHF. The CDR3 nucleotides read TGTGCCAGCAGTTCTGATAGCAATCAGCCCCAGCATTTT.

The chain employs TRBV28 and TRBJ1-6; D may be TRBD1 (5 bases). Germline loops: CDR1 MDHEN, CDR2 SYDVKM. Trimming removed 4 bases from V and 4 bases from J, with 20 bases in between. The length of the CDR3 is 18 residues. CDR3 sequence reads: CASSSALQGPNYNSPLHF. The CDR3 bases are TGTGCCAGCAGTTCCGCCCTGCAGGGCCCTAATTATAATTCACCCCTCCACTTT.

The V call is TRBV27, the J call TRBJ2-2; tentative D call: TRBD2 (5 bases). The germline V and J ends were trimmed by 5 bases and 0 bases, with 28 bases remaining between them. The germline V gene has CDR1 MNHEY and CDR2 SMNVEV (reference sequence). CDR3 length: 21 amino acids. CDR3 nucleotide sequence: TGTGCCAGCAGTACCCGAAGCGGAATCTTCACCCGTCTTTCGAACACCGGGGAGCTGTTTTTT. This codes for CASSTRSGIFTRLSNTGELFF.

The rearrangement links TRBV18 to TRBJ2-1; 7 bases align to TRBD1. The length of the CDR3 is 13 residues. The ends lost 2 bases at V and 9 bases at J; junction bases unmatched: 4. Per germline, CDR1 KGHSH and CDR2 LQKENI. In DNA, the CDR3 is TGTGCCAGCTCACCAGACAGGGCCGGTGAGCAGTTCTTC. Translating gives CASSPDRAGEQFF.

The chain joins TRBV2 to TRBJ2-3; no clear D gene. From germline, CDR1 is SNHLY and CDR2 FYNNEI. The CDR3 spans 13 residues. Trimming left V 8 bases short and J 2 bases short, with 11 bases between. The chain's CDR3 is CASHRRFTDTQYF. The CDR3 DNA sequence: TGTGCCAGCCATAGAAGGTTCACAGATACGCAGTATTTT.

The rearrangement links TRBV7-9 to TRBJ1-1; D is perhaps TRBD1 (6 bases). The CDR3 runs 14 residues. The ends were cut back, 7 bases at V and 1 base at J, with 13 bases in the middle. Germline assignment: CDR1 SEHNR and CDR2 FQNEAQ (reference sequence). CDR3 loop: CASIQTGQNTEAFF. CDR3 nucleotides: TGTGCCAGCATCCAGACAGGACAGAACACTGAAGCTTTCTTT. Filled out from reference TRBV7-9 and TRBJ1-1, the complete variable domain reads DTGVSQNPRHKITKRGQNVTFRCDPISEHNRLYWYRQTLGQGPEFLTYFQNEAQLEKSRLLSDRFSAERPKGSFSTLEIQRTEQGDSAMYLCASIQTGQNTEAFFGQGTRLTVV.

Remarks on this clone: The same CDR3 arises from other DNA sequences in this sample as well. The J gene is TRBJ2-7, the V gene TRBV18; possibly TRBD1 for D (6 bases). CDR1 and CDR2 from the germline V gene are KGHSH and LQKENI. Trimming took off 2 bases at V and 3 bases at J, with 11 bases between the two ends. The CDR3 totals 14 residues. CDR3 residues: CASSPTGQIYEQYF. The CDR3 DNA reads TGTGCCAGCTCACCAACGGGACAAATCTACGAGCAGTACTTC.

The chain links TRBV11-2 to TRBJ2-1; D unclear. V lost 2 bases to trimming and J lost 3 bases, with 8 bases between them. The V gene's germline CDR1 is SGHAT and CDR2 FQNNGV. There are 14 residues in the CDR3. CDR3 sequence reads: CASSLRLDYNEQFF. The CDR3 region has the DNA TGTGCCAGCAGCTTACGACTCGACTACAATGAGCAGTTCTTC.

The CDR3 reads CSAKVGPFNEKLFF. The CDR3 region has the DNA TGCAGCGCAAAGGTCGGACCCTTTAATGAAAAACTGTTTTTT. The chain links TRBV29-1 to TRBJ1-4; no definite D call. Germline V gives CDR1 SQVTM, CDR2 ANQGSEA. Between the trimmed V and J ends, which lost 7 bases and 4 bases, there was a span of 16 bases. The CDR3 is 14 amino acids. Variable domain in full (rest from reference TRBV29-1 and TRBJ1-4): SAVISQKPSRDICQRGTSLTIQCQVDSQVTMMFWYRQQPGQSLTLIATANQGSEATYESGFVIDKFPISRPNLTFSTLTVSNMSPEDSSIYLCSAKVGPFNEKLFFGSGTQLSVL.

Remarks on this clone: Within the sample, other DNA sequences also encode this same CDR3. CDR3 nucleotide sequence: TGTGCCAGCAGTTTACCCGGGGGCACAGATACGCAGTATTTT. This encodes CASSLPGGTDTQYF. The chain employs TRBV28 and TRBJ2-3, with D possibly TRBD2 on 5 matching bases. The ends were cut back, 2 bases at V and 1 base at J, with 7 bases in the middle. The CDR3 length is 14 residues. The germline V gene encodes CDR1 MDHEN and CDR2 SYDVKM.

The gene calls are TRBV18 and TRBJ2-7, with a weak D call TRBD1 (6 bases). Trimming removed 1 base at V and 3 bases at J, with 10 bases between. The CDR3 is 14 residues long. Germline V gene lookup returns CDR1 KGHSH and CDR2 LQKENI. DNA for the CDR3: TGTGCCAGCTCACCACGGACAGAAAACTACGAGCAGTACTTC. Encoded protein: CASSPRTENYEQYF.

The V gene is TRBV6-1, the J gene TRBJ2-7; D is ambiguous. V lost 2 bases, J lost 0 bases, and 8 bases lay in between. This CDR3 is built from 14 residues. Looked up from germline, CDR1 is MNHNS and CDR2 is SASEGT. The CDR3: CASSEYWSSYEQYF. The CDR3 nucleotides read TGTGCCAGCAGTGAATACTGGAGCTCCTACGAGCAGTACTTC.

Concerning this clone: The sample contains more than one DNA sequence encoding this CDR3. This chain links TRBV30 with TRBJ1-4; D remains ambiguous. V was clipped by 3 bases and J by 5 bases, with 4 bases between them. Per germline, CDR1 GTSNPN and CDR2 SVGIG (reference sequence). This CDR3 is 11 amino acids long. This CDR3 is CAWSTNEKLFF. Written as DNA, the CDR3 is TGTGCCTGGAGCACGAATGAAAAACTGTTTTTT.

The CDR3, as DNA: TGCGCCAGCAGCTTGGCACGCTACAATGAGCAGTTCTTC. Translation gives CASSLARYNEQFF. V usage is TRBV5-1 and J usage is TRBJ2-1; D gene unclear. Trimming took 0 bases from V and 3 from J, leaving 4 bases between them. This CDR3 has 13 amino acids. Per germline, CDR1 SGHRS and CDR2 YFSETQ.

V gene TRBV7-2 combines with J gene TRBJ2-3; maybe TRBD2 (6 bases). The CDR3 has 16 residues. CDR1 is SGHTA and CDR2 is FQGNSA in the germline V gene. Deletions cut 3 bases from V and 1 base from J, with 14 bases between. The CDR3 loop reads CASSFRPGLGTDTQYF. CDR3 in DNA: TGTGCCAGCAGCTTCCGTCCGGGACTCGGCACAGATACGCAGTATTTT.

The sample holds one count of this clone. The rearrangement joins TRBV18 to TRBJ1-2; 12 positions agree with TRBD1. The V gene's germline CDR1 is KGHSH and CDR2 LQKENI. Trimming at V came to 6 bases and at J to 2 bases, leaving 10 bases not matched to a gene. The CDR3 extends over 17 amino acids. This chain's CDR3 is CASSPTGTGGENYGYTF. CDR3 coding DNA: TGTGCCAGCTCGCCGACCGGGACAGGGGGCGAAAACTATGGCTACACCTTC.

The chain uses TRBV5-1 and TRBJ1-1; D is unclear. CDR1 is SGHRS, CDR2 YFSETQ, per germline. There are 12 residues in the CDR3. V lost 7 bases to trimming and J lost 10 bases, with 17 bases between them. Here the CDR3 DNA reads TGCGCCAGCCATATTGCGCGGAAAGGAGCTTTCTTT. As protein: CASHIARKGAFF.

The J gene is TRBJ2-1, the V gene TRBV5-1; 7 positions agree with TRBD2. This CDR3 spans 14 amino acids. J gave up 9 bases and V 4 bases, and 10 bases lay outside the gene matches. Germline values: CDR1 SGHRS, CDR2 YFSETQ. In nucleotides, the CDR3 is TGCGCCAGCAGCCCGGGGGGAAGCAGCGGTGAGCAGTTCTTC. Translating it yields CASSPGGSSGEQFF.